One T cell receptor (beta chain) is described in this entry. Its antigen is not known. The data belong to a study of metastatic and nonmetastatic thyroid tumors. Study context: Repertoire comparison spanned blood and tumor or nodule tissue of malignant and benign thyroid patients.

Whole-study results and caveats: Benign nodules reportedly had significantly lower TCR beta diversity than malignant thyroid tumors in blood and tumor.

Under the authors' procedure: The study built a papillary thyroid cancer distant-metastasis classifier from CDR3 differences across clinicopathological groups. TCRdb re-processed the PCR reads through MiXCR. V and J calls and clone size were set by TCRdb, not the authors. The sample yields 25,000 to 30,000 clones, about 16% seen once. Thyroid surgery was performed in patients who had received no treatment beforehand. After removal of 5 bases from V and 0 bases from J, the junction contained 8 bases not matched to a gene. Looked up from germline, CDR1 is SGHRS and CDR2 is YFSETQ. This CDR3 spans 15 amino acids.

Sequences were obtained from blood. This TCR came from a female donor with papillary thyroid cancer or a benign thyroid nodule (not recorded which). Some clones in this sample may be carry-over from other donors' samples. The chain employs TRBV5-1 and TRBJ2-7, with 7 bases that match TRBD1. CDR3 coding DNA: TGCGCCAGCAGTTTTGACAGGGCACCCTCCTACGAGCAGTACTTC. This encodes CASSFDRAPSYEQYF.